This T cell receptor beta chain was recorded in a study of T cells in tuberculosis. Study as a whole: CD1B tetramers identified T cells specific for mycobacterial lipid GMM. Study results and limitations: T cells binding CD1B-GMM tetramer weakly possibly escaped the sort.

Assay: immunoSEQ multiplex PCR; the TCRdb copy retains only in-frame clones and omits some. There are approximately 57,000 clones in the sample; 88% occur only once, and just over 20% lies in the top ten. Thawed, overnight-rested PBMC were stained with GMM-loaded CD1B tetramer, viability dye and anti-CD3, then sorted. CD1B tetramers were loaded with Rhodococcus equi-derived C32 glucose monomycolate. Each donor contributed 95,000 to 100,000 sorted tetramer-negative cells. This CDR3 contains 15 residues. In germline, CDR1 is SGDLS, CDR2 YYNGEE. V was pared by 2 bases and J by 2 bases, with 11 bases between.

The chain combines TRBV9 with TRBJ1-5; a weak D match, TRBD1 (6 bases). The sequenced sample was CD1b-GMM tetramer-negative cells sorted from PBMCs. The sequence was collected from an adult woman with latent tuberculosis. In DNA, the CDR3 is TGTGCCAGCAGCGTGGGTGGACAGCGCAATCAGCCCCAGCATTTT. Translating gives CASSVGGQRNQPQHF.